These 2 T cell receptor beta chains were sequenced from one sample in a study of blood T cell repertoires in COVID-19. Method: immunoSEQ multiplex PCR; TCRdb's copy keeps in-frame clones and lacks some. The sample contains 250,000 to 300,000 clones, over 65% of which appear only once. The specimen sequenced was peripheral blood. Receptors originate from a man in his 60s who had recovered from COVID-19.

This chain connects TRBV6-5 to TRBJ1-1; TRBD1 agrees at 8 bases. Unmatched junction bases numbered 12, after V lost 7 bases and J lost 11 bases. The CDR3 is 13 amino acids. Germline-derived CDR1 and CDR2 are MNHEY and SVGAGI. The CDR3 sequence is CASKSGTGVEAFF. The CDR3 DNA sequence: TGTGCCAGCAAATCGGGGACAGGAGTGGAGGCTTTCTTT.

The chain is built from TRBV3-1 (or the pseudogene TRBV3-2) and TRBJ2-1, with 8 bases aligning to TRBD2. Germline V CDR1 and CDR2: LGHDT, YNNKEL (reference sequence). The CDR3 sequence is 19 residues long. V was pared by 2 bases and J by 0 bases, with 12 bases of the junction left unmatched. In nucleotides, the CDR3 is TGTGCCAGCAGCCAACAAGGGTTCGGCGGGAGGTACTCCTACAATGAGCAGTTCTTC. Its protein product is CASSQQGFGGRYSYNEQFF.